These 27 T cell receptor beta chains were all obtained from the same sample, sequenced in a study of T-cell memory formation after mild COVID-19. From the 5' RACE reads, TCRdb called clonotypes with MiXCR, one entry per CDR3 protein. The top ten clones hold roughly an eighth of a sample with 350,000 to 400,000 distinct CDR3 sequences, roughly 21% of them seen once. The specimen sequenced was PBMCs or a T cell subset sorted from them (not recorded which). These receptor sequences come from an adult woman who had mild COVID-19 (a few samples of this study predate the infection). Cell type and time point are not known.

V is TRBV6-6 and J is TRBJ2-5, with unresolved D. The V end was cut by 7 bases, the J end by 3 bases, with 15 bases between. The CDR3 contains 14 residues. Looked up from germline, CDR1 is MNHNY and CDR2 is SVGAGI (reference sequence). This chain's CDR3 is CASILGGSKETQYF. CDR3 nucleotides: TGTGCCAGCATCCTAGGTGGTAGCAAAGAGACCCAGTACTTC.

CDR3 sequence reads: CSARDSWEGELFF. The CDR3 DNA follows: TGCAGTGCTAGAGATTCTTGGGAAGGGGAGCTGTTTTTT. This chain connects TRBV20-1 to TRBJ2-2; D gene unclear. V was cut by 0 bases and J by 8 bases, with 10 bases left in between. The CDR3 sequence is 13 residues long. Per the germline V gene, CDR1 is DFQATT and CDR2 is SNEGSKA (reference sequence).

The chain uses TRBV11-3 and TRBJ2-5, with D unresolved. The germline gives CDR1 SGHNT, CDR2 YENEEA. This CDR3 comprises 13 residues. The germline V and J ends were trimmed by 1 base and 1 base, with 4 bases remaining between them. As DNA, the CDR3 is TGTGCCAGCAGCTTAGTTCGCCAAGAGACCCAGTACTTC. It specifies CASSLVRQETQYF.

This clonotype was seen a few times. The chain carries TRBV19 and TRBJ1-1; D is unclear. CDR3 length: 13 residues. V gave up 6 bases and J gave up 7 bases, with 15 bases separating them. Germline CDR1 and CDR2: LNHDA and SQIVND (reference sequence). This CDR3 reads CASSPGGPYEAFF. CDR3 nucleotide sequence: TGTGCCAGTAGCCCAGGTGGACCCTATGAAGCTTTCTTT.

The chain carries TRBV7-9 and TRBJ2-7, with a tentative D call TRBD2 (6 bases). CDR3 length: 12 amino acids. In germline, CDR1 is SEHNR, CDR2 FQNEAQ (reference sequence). V was pared by 1 base and J by 7 bases, with 8 bases between. DNA for the CDR3: TGTGCCAGCAGCTTAGAGACTAGTGAGCAGTACTTC. Its translation: CASSLETSEQYF. Full variable domain (outside the CDR3, taken from reference TRBV7-9 and TRBJ2-7): DTGVSQNPRHKITKRGQNVTFRCDPISEHNRLYWYRQTLGQGPEFLTYFQNEAQLEKSRLLSDRFSAERPKGSFSTLEIQRTEQGDSAMYLCASSLETSEQYFGPGTRLTVT.

The V gene is TRBV18, the J gene TRBJ2-7; TRBD2 might be the D (5 bases). V was cut by 5 bases and J by 5 bases, with 10 bases left in between. Germline V gene sequence: CDR1 KGHSH, CDR2 LQKENI. The CDR3 totals 12 residues. DNA of the CDR3: TGTGCCAGCTCAGCGTACGGGGACGAGCAGTACTTC. This translates into CASSAYGDEQYF.

Only a few counts were recorded for this clonotype. J is TRBJ2-2 and V is TRBV3-1; 7 nucleotides agree with TRBD2. This CDR3 region has 13 residues. V shed 7 bases and J 6 bases; nucleotides not matched to a gene: 5. Germline lookup yields CDR1 LGHDT and CDR2 YNNKEL (reference sequence). The CDR3 DNA reads TGTGCCAGCATGCGGCGGGAGTCCGGGGAGCTGTTTTTT. This encodes CASMRRESGELFF. Full variable domain (missing parts from reference TRBV3-1 and TRBJ2-2): DTAVSQTPKYLVTQMGNDKSIKCEQNLGHDTMYWYKQDSKKFLKIMFSYNNKELIINETVPNRFSPKSPDKAHLNLHINSLELGDSAVYFCASMRRESGELFFGEGSRLTVL.

This clonotype was seen more than once but under ten times. V and J are TRBV5-5 and TRBJ2-3; a weak D match, TRBD1 (5 bases). The CDR3 has 16 residues. In germline, CDR1 is SGHKS, CDR2 YYEKEE (reference sequence). The V and J ends lost 2 bases and 6 bases respectively, with 19 bases between them. The CDR3 protein is CASSLEARAPRDTQYF. In nucleotides, the CDR3 is TGTGCCAGCAGCTTAGAGGCCAGGGCTCCGAGGGATACGCAGTATTTT.

V is TRBV5-1 and J is TRBJ2-3; TRBD1 matches 8 bases. Per the germline V gene, CDR1 is SGHRS and CDR2 is YFSETQ. This CDR3 region has 16 residues. V shed 4 bases and J 5 bases; nucleotides not matched to a gene: 12. The CDR3: CASSNQGANFGDTQYF. The CDR3 nucleotides are TGCGCCAGCAGCAACCAGGGGGCGAATTTCGGAGATACGCAGTATTTT.

In this sample, this clonotype turned up a few times. The V gene is TRBV7-9, the J gene TRBJ1-3; maybe TRBD1 (5 bases). Trimming left V 0 bases short and J 2 bases short, with 17 bases between. Germline CDR1 and CDR2: SEHNR and FQNEAQ (reference sequence). The CDR3 length is 18 residues. The chain's CDR3 is CASSLANEGPLTGNTIYF. The CDR3 coding sequence is TGTGCCAGCAGCTTAGCGAATGAGGGGCCCCTAACTGGAAACACCATATATTTT.

This clonotype came up a few times. V usage is TRBV5-6 and J usage is TRBJ2-7; 7 bases align to TRBD1. The ends lost 2 bases at V and 2 bases at J; junction bases unmatched: 4. Germline lookup yields CDR1 SGHDT and CDR2 YYEEEE. This CDR3 spans 14 amino acids. CDR3 residues: CASSFFQGAYEQYF. CDR3 in DNA: TGTGCCAGCAGCTTTTTCCAGGGGGCCTACGAGCAGTACTTC.

The count of this clonotype is one. The chain joins TRBV7-2 to TRBJ2-3, with D tentatively TRBD1 (7 bases). CDR1 and CDR2 (germline): SGHTA, FQGNSA. The CDR3 has 16 amino acids. Trimming removed 5 bases at V and 0 bases at J, with 15 bases between. This CDR3 is CASSPGGSLSTDTQYF. CDR3 in DNA: TGTGCCAGCAGCCCAGGGGGGTCACTAAGCACAGATACGCAGTATTTT.

V gene TRBV7-9 combines with J gene TRBJ2-3; weak D call: TRBD1 (6 bases). There are 15 residues in the CDR3. V was trimmed by 5 bases and J by 2 bases, leaving 14 bases between them. Germline CDR1 SEHNR, CDR2 FQNEAQ (reference sequence). The CDR3 reads CASSRSTGLTDTQYF. DNA for the CDR3: TGTGCCAGCAGCCGTTCGACAGGACTCACAGATACGCAGTATTTT.

CDR3: CASSLTGQTYTGELFF. CDR3 DNA: TGTGCCAGCAGTTTAACAGGGCAAACCTACACCGGGGAGCTGTTTTTT. The genes are TRBV27 and TRBJ2-2; weak D call: TRBD1 (6 bases). The CDR3 is made up of 16 amino acids. With 2 bases removed from V and 3 bases from J, the gap between germline ends came to 13 bases. In germline, CDR1 is MNHEY, CDR2 SMNVEV (reference sequence).

The rearrangement uses TRBV7-6 and TRBJ2-1, with D uncertain. Germline-derived CDR1 and CDR2 are SGHVS and FNYEAQ. The CDR3 contains 14 residues. V was cut by 4 bases and J by 4 bases, with 11 bases left in between. CDR3 in DNA: TGTGCCAGCAGCTCCCCTAGGGCGTACAATGAGCAGTTCTTC. Amino acid sequence: CASSSPRAYNEQFF.

This clonotype was seen more than once but under ten times. The chain combines TRBV10-3 with TRBJ2-3; 8 nucleotides match TRBD2. V shed 3 bases and J 3 bases; nucleotides not matched to a gene: 5. The germline V gene has CDR1 ENHRY and CDR2 SYGVKD. CDR3 length: 15 amino acids. CDR3 region: CAISDGPSGTDTQYF. The CDR3 region has the DNA TGTGCCATCAGTGATGGGCCTAGCGGGACAGATACGCAGTATTTT.

This clonotype has just a few counts. The chain recombines TRBV7-2 with TRBJ1-1; D is uncertain. The ends were cut back, 3 bases at V and 3 bases at J, with 8 bases in the middle. CDR1 SGHTA and CDR2 FQGNSA come from the germline V gene. CDR3 size: 13 residues. Here the CDR3 DNA reads TGTGCCAGCAGCTTTGTAACCTACACTGAAGCTTTCTTT. Translation gives CASSFVTYTEAFF.

This clonotype was detected many times. The rearrangement joins TRBV7-9 to TRBJ2-7; 9 bases match TRBD1. Germline assignment: CDR1 SEHNR and CDR2 FQNEAQ (reference sequence). The J segment lost 3 bases and the V segment lost 5 bases, leaving 5 bases of the junction unmatched. The CDR3 is made up of 14 amino acids. The CDR3 DNA follows: TGTGCCAGCAGCCCGGGACAGGGCTACTACGAGCAGTACTTC. The encoded protein is CASSPGQGYYEQYF. Filled out from reference TRBV7-9 and TRBJ2-7, the complete variable domain reads DTGVSQNPRHKITKRGQNVTFRCDPISEHNRLYWYRQTLGQGPEFLTYFQNEAQLEKSRLLSDRFSAERPKGSFSTLEIQRTEQGDSAMYLCASSPGQGYYEQYFGPGTRLTVT.

V gene TRBV19 combines with J gene TRBJ1-2, with D tentatively TRBD1 (5 bases). The CDR3 sequence is 14 residues long. Trimming removed 5 bases at V and 7 bases at J, with 17 bases between. Germline V gene lookup returns CDR1 LNHDA and CDR2 SQIVND (reference sequence). CDR3 DNA: TGTGCCAGTAGTCATGGGGCCAGGGCCGTTGGCTACACCTTC. Protein product: CASSHGARAVGYTF. The entire variable domain, with the rest obtained from reference TRBV19 and TRBJ1-2, is as follows: DGGITQSPKYLFRKEGQNVTLSCEQNLNHDAMYWYRQDPGQGLRLIYYSQIVNDFQKGDIAEGYSVSREKKESFPLTVTSAQKNPTAFYLCASSHGARAVGYTFGSGTRLTVV.

The genes are TRBV7-6 and TRBJ2-5; 9 nucleotides line up with TRBD1. Germline CDR1 and CDR2: SGHVS and FNYEAQ. V shed 5 bases, J shed 5 bases, and the junction held 9 bases outside the gene matches. This CDR3 has 15 residues. CDR3 sequence (DNA): TGTGCCAGCAGCATCCGACCCGGGACAGGGGAGACCCAGTACTTC. Its protein product is CASSIRPGTGETQYF.

This sequence joins TRBV7-3 and TRBJ2-2; 8 bases align to TRBD1. V lost 5 bases and J lost 1; bases outside the gene matches: 6. The CDR3 runs to 16 residues. Germline CDR1 and CDR2: SGHTA and FQGTGA. Written as DNA, the CDR3 is TGTGCCAGCAGCACGGACAGGGCCATGAACACCGGGGAGCTGTTTTTT. Translated: CASSTDRAMNTGELFF. The full variable domain, with the rest looked up from reference TRBV7-3 and TRBJ2-2, is GAGVSQTPSNKVTEKGKYVELRCDPISGHTALYWYRQSLGQGPEFLIYFQGTGAADDSGLPNDRFFAVRPEGSVSTLKIQRTERGDSAVYLCASSTDRAMNTGELFFGEGSRLTVL.

This clonotype was seen more than once but under ten times. The chain couples TRBV25-1 to TRBJ2-1; 7 bases match TRBD2. The CDR3 is made up of 14 amino acids. Germline V lookup: CDR1 MGHDK, CDR2 SYGVNS. After removal of 5 bases from V and 8 bases from J, the junction contained 9 bases not matched to a gene. The CDR3 region has the DNA TGTGCCAGCAGTCTCGCGGGAGTGTTAGATGAGCAGTTCTTC. This sequence encodes CASSLAGVLDEQFF.

This clonotype was seen only a few times. The chain uses TRBV3-1 and TRBJ2-5, with D unclear. Trimming left V 7 bases short and J 5 bases short, with 11 bases between. Germline V gene data show CDR1 as LGHDT and CDR2 as YNNKEL (reference sequence). The CDR3 has 12 amino acids. The CDR3 nucleotides read TGTGCCAGCACCGGCCTCCCTGAGACCCAGTACTTC. The encoded protein is CASTGLPETQYF.

The V call is TRBV12-3 or TRBV12-4, the J call TRBJ1-1; D gene unclear. V was cut by 6 bases and J by 0 bases, with 17 bases left in between. There are 16 residues in the CDR3. In nucleotides, the CDR3 is TGTGCCAGCAGCCACCCCCCTCGGGTAATGAACACTGAAGCTTTCTTT. Protein product: CASSHPPRVMNTEAFF.

The chain recombines TRBV20-1 with TRBJ1-6; D might be TRBD1 (5 bases). CDR3 length: 15 amino acids. Looked up from germline, CDR1 is DFQATT and CDR2 is SNEGSKA (reference sequence). V was trimmed by 4 bases and J by 7 bases, leaving 17 bases between them. The CDR3 here is CSAKAQTARNSPLHF. Here the CDR3 DNA reads TGCAGTGCTAAGGCTCAGACAGCGCGGAATTCACCCCTCCACTTT.

This chain joins TRBV5-4 and TRBJ2-5; 7 nucleotides align to TRBD2. The V segment lost 1 base and the J segment 6 bases; nucleotides outside the gene matches: 9. CDR3 size: 15 residues. The germline V gene encodes CDR1 SGHNT and CDR2 YYREEE (reference sequence). This chain's CDR3 is CASSLRSQGGQTQYF. CDR3 nucleotides: TGTGCCAGCAGCTTGCGAAGTCAGGGAGGGCAGACCCAGTACTTC. The variable domain in full, with the rest retrieved from reference TRBV5-4 and TRBJ2-5, is ETGVTQSPTHLIKTRGQQVTLRCSSQSGHNTVSWYQQALGQGPQFIFQYYREEENGRGNFPPRFSGLQFPNYSSELNVNALELDDSALYLCASSLRSQGGQTQYFGPGTRLLVL.

This clonotype was seen a handful of times. This chain links TRBV6-1 with TRBJ1-1, with TRBD1 as a possible D gene (5 bases). CDR1 MNHNS and CDR2 SASEGT come from the germline V gene. The length of the CDR3 is 16 residues. V was clipped by 2 bases and J by 6 bases, with 19 bases between them. CDR3 region: CASSEWVVGAGAEAFF. CDR3 nucleotide sequence: TGTGCCAGCAGTGAATGGGTGGTAGGAGCGGGGGCTGAAGCTTTCTTT.